This T cell receptor (beta chain) came from a study of blood T cell repertoires in COVID-19. Study overall: The United States, Italy and Spain supplied acute and convalescent COVID-19 samples. Sample material is recorded as cDNA or gDNA derived from T cells, B-cell-depleted T cells, or PBMCs.

Method: immunoSEQ multiplex PCR; TCRdb's copy keeps in-frame clones and lacks some. Here the sample spans about 140,000 clones, 82% being singletons. This clone was observed a few times. Germline V lookup: CDR1 MNHEY, CDR2 SVGAGI. V lost 6 bases to trimming and J lost 4 bases, with 12 bases between them. The length of the CDR3 is 13 residues. Sample: peripheral blood. The origin of this receptor is a woman older than 75 with acute or convalescent COVID-19. The V call is TRBV6-5, the J call TRBJ1-2, with D possibly matching TRBD1 (6 bases). CDR3 region: CASRHRVPYGYTF. In DNA, the CDR3 is TGTGCCAGCAGACACAGGGTACCCTATGGCTACACCTTC.